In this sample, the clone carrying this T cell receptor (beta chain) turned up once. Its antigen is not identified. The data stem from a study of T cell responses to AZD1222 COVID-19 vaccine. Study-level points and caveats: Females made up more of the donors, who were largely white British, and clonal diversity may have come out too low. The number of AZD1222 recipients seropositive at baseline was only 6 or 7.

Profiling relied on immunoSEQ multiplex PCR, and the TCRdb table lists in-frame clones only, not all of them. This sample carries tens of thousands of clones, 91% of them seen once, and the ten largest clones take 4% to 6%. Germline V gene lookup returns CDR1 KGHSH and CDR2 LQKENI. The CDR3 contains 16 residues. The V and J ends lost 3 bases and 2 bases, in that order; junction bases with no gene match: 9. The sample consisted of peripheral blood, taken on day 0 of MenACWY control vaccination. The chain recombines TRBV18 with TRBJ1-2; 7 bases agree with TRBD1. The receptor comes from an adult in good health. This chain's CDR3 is CASSPERQGLNYGYTF. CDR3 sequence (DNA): TGTGCCAGCTCACCGGAGAGACAGGGTCTGAACTATGGCTACACCTTC.